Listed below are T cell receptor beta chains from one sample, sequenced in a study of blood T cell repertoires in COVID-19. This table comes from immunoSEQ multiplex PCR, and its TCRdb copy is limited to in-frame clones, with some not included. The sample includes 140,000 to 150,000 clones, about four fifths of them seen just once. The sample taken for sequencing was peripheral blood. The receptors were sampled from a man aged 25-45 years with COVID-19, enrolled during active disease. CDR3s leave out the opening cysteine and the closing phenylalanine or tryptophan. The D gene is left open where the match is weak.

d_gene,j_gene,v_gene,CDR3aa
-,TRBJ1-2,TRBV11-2,ASSLSTRGRGYGYT
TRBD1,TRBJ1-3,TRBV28,ASSQWTGSISGNTIY
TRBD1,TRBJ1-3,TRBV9,ASSPGTAGNTIY
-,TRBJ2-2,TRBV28,ATNDSPGRTGELF
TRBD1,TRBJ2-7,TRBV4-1,ASSAQPPGQGGQY
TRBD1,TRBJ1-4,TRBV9,ASSRQGSEKLF
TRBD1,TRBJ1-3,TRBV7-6,ASSLSEQGARGNTIY
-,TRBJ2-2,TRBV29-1,SVATGGNTGELF
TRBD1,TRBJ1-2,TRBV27,ASRGQGAGGYT
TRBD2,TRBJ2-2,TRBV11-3,ASSLGSLAGNTGELF
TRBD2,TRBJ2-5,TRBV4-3,ASSQVAGEETQY
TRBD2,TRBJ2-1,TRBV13,ASSLGGRAYNEQF
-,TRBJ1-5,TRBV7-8,ASSSAGGAGNQPQH
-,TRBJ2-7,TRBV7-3,ASRSRGCNRYEQY
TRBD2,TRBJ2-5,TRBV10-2,ASRGGLRESETQY
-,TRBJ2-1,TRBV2,ASSGRGPNEQF